This paragraph reports one T cell receptor (beta chain). Per the original data handling: From reference gene primer amplification, estimates of nucleated cell counts were derived. Measured with immunoSEQ multiplex PCR; TCRdb has only the in-frame clones, and not every one. That table is the source of V, J and clone size, and D and trimming were worked out from the DNA. The sample consists of more than 75,000 clones, almost 90% of them appearing once. These data come from a study of blood T cell repertoires in COVID-19. For the study at large: The study drew acute and convalescent COVID-19 samples from the United States, Italy and Spain. The analysed material was cDNA or gDNA that came from T cells, B-cell-depleted T cells, or PBMCs.

This CDR3 has 14 amino acids. V was trimmed by 0 bases and J by 1 base, leaving 6 bases between them. Per germline, CDR1 SNHLY and CDR2 FYNNEI. V gene TRBV2 combines with J gene TRBJ1-1; D is perhaps TRBD1 (6 bases). The material sequenced was peripheral blood. The receptor's source is a woman between 70 and 85 years old with acute or convalescent COVID-19. CDR3 protein: CASSEADRNTEAFF. The CDR3 nucleotides read TGTGCCAGCAGTGAAGCGGACAGGAACACTGAAGCTTTCTTT.